These T cell receptor beta chains were read from a single sample in a study of HIV-infected children after antiretroviral therapy interruption. TCRdb re-analysed the 3' RACE reads in MiXCR, keeping a single row per CDR3 protein. The sample comprises around 40,000 distinct CDR3 sequences, about 6.5% of which are singletons, and roughly 0.87% rests with the top ten. This material consisted of CD45RA+ CD4+ T cells from PBMCs, pooled from several time points, taken from a donor given antiretroviral therapy, either interrupted or continuous. The receptors were gathered from a pool of human donors with HIV. The CDR3 runs from the conserved cysteine through the conserved F or W. A D gene is named only where the DNA matches it firmly. Not every row has a clone size; where given, it reads once, few, many or a size class.

DNA	CDR3	V	size	J	D
TGTGCCACACAGGGGGCGAACACCGGGGAGCTGTTTTTT	CATQGANTGELFF	TRBV7-8	many	TRBJ2-2	TRBD1
TGTGCCAGCATCCCATTCGGGGTTGGGAAGCAGCCCCAGCATTTT	CASIPFGVGKQPQHF	TRBV6-1	few	TRBJ1-5	.
TGCGCCAGCAGCAGGACGGCGAACACTGAAGCTTTCTTT	CASSRTANTEAFF	TRBV10-2	many	TRBJ1-1	.
TGTGCCAGCGGGGACAATTATGAACAGTACTTC	CASGDNYEQYF	TRBV12-2	once	TRBJ2-7	.
TGCAGTGCTGAACAGGGGAATGAGCAGTTCTTC	CSAEQGNEQFF	TRBV20-1	many	TRBJ2-1	TRBD1
TGTGCCAGCAGATCCGTCGGGCGCGGGGTGACCCAGTACTTC	CASRSVGRGVTQYF	TRBV28	.	TRBJ2-5	.
TGTGCCAGCAAACTGGCCGGCACAGATACGCAGTATTTT	CASKLAGTDTQYF	TRBV25-1	many	TRBJ2-3	.
TGTGCCAGCAGCTCGGACCGGGGCAATCAGCCCCAGCATTTT	CASSSDRGNQPQHF	TRBV5-6	many	TRBJ1-5	.
TGCGCCAGCAGCGTAGGGACTAGCGGGAACACAGATACGCAGTATTTT	CASSVGTSGNTDTQYF	TRBV5-1	few	TRBJ2-3	TRBD2
TGTGCCAGCAGTCCCGCCCTACAGGGTTTTGCCAAAAACATTCAGTACTTC	CASSPALQGFAKNIQYF	TRBV6-5	many	TRBJ2-4	.
TGTGCCACCAGCAGAGCCCGGACAGGGAACACCGGGGAGCTGTTTTTT	CATSRARTGNTGELFF	TRBV15	many	TRBJ2-2	TRBD1
TGTGCCAGCAGCTTAATGGAAAACACCTTGTACTTT	CASSLMENTLYF	TRBV2	.	TRBJ2-3	.
TGTGCCAACCGCCCGCCGACTAGCGGGGTCCTCCCCTACAATGAGCAGTTCTTC	CANRPPTSGVLPYNEQFF	TRBV10-3	many	TRBJ2-1	TRBD2
TGTGCCAGCAGCTTAAAACGGGCCCGGGTCGAGCAGTACTTC	CASSLKRARVEQYF	TRBV11-2	many	TRBJ2-7	.
TGTGCCAGCGGTGATGCTAGTCAAAACACCTTGTACTTT	CASGDASQNTLYF	TRBV6-6	many	TRBJ2-4	.
TGCAGTGCTACGGGGACACCTCAAGAGACCCAGTACTTC	CSATGTPQETQYF	TRBV20-1	many	TRBJ2-5	.
TGTGCCATCAGTGGTGTGGCAGGGGGAAACACCATATATTTT	CAISGVAGGNTIYF	TRBV10-3	many	TRBJ1-3	.
TGTGTCCGGGCCGGGACAGGACACACTGAAGCTTTCTTT	CVRAGTGHTEAFF	TRBV2	few	TRBJ1-1	TRBD1
TGCGCCAGCAGCCAAGGCCACGACAGAATTAACAGCTCCTACGAGCAGTACTTC	CASSQGHDRINSSYEQYF	TRBV4-1	many	TRBJ2-7	.
TGTGCCAGCAGTGTAATGTGGGAGAGCGGCAATGAGCAGTTCTTC	CASSVMWESGNEQFF	TRBV7-4	.	TRBJ2-1	.
TGTGCCAGCAGCCAGGACAGGAGTTACGAGCAGTACTTC	CASSQDRSYEQYF	TRBV12-3/TRBV12-4	many	TRBJ2-7	TRBD1
TGCAGTGCTGGGGGCCAGGGAACGGGACAGCCCCAGCATTTT	CSAGGQGTGQPQHF	TRBV20-1	.	TRBJ1-5	.
TGTGCCAGCAGCTTAGTGGATACGCAGTATTTT	CASSLVDTQYF	TRBV7-2	many	TRBJ2-3	.
TGTGCTAGCAGTTTAGCTGGGGGGGTCTCCTATGAACAGTACTTC	CASSLAGGVSYEQYF	TRBV28	many	TRBJ2-7	TRBD2
TGTGCCAGCAGTACGGACAGGACCCAAGAGACCCAGTACTTC	CASSTDRTQETQYF	TRBV2	few	TRBJ2-5	TRBD1
TGTGCCAGCAGTTCCAGCGGTGGTAATACCGGGGAGCTGTTTTTT	CASSSSGGNTGELFF	TRBV6-6	many	TRBJ2-2	.
TGTGCCAGCAGTTTATCCGAGGAGGAGACCCAGTACTTC	CASSLSEEETQYF	TRBV27	few	TRBJ2-5	.
TGTGCCAGCAGTGTCTCCCGGGACAGGATCCGGAATGAGCAGTTCTTC	CASSVSRDRIRNEQFF	TRBV6-1	many	TRBJ2-1	TRBD1
TGTGCCACCTCCAGGGGACAGAAAGAGACCCAGTACTTC	CATSRGQKETQYF	TRBV11-1	many	TRBJ2-5	TRBD1
TGCGCCAGCAGCCAAGTTTTAAGGGGAAATGGGGCCGGGGAGCTGTTTTTT	CASSQVLRGNGAGELFF	TRBV4-1	many	TRBJ2-2	.
TGCGCCAGCAGCCAAGACCCAACGACAGGTCGGTACGAGCAGTACTTC	CASSQDPTTGRYEQYF	TRBV4-3	many	TRBJ2-7	.
TGCGCCAGCAGCTATGCCGATCAGCGTACGGAGACCCAGTACTTC	CASSYADQRTETQYF	TRBV4-1	few	TRBJ2-5	.
TGTGCCAGCAGCGTAGCGGGGACAGGGGCCCTCGAGCAGTACTTC	CASSVAGTGALEQYF	TRBV9	.	TRBJ2-7	TRBD1
TGTGCCACCAGTGATTCGGGGACAACCTGGAATGAGCAGTTCTTC	CATSDSGTTWNEQFF	TRBV24-1	.	TRBJ2-1	.
TGTGCCAGCAGTCCATCGGGCGGTTCCTACGAGCAGTACTTC	CASSPSGGSYEQYF	TRBV6-2/TRBV6-3	many	TRBJ2-7	.
TGTGCCAGCAGTTACGGCCCTTCCTACGAGCAGTACTTC	CASSYGPSYEQYF	TRBV6-6	many	TRBJ2-7	.
TGCAGCGCTACGACAGGAATGAAGGCTAACTATGGCTACACCTTC	CSATTGMKANYGYTF	TRBV29-1	many	TRBJ1-2	.
TGTGCCAGCCACAGGGGAGGTCAAAACACCTTGTACTTT	CASHRGGQNTLYF	TRBV10-3	many	TRBJ2-7	.
TGTGCCAGCAGTTTAAAGTTTGGGCTAGCGGGAGAGTCTGGGGCCAACGTCCTGACTTTC	CASSLKFGLAGESGANVLTF	TRBV12-3/TRBV12-4	many	TRBJ2-6	TRBD2
TGTGCCAGCAGTTACTCGAAGAAAGGACTTACATACGAGCAGTACTTC	CASSYSKKGLTYEQYF	TRBV6-6	many	TRBJ2-7	.
TGTGCCACCAGTGCCCTCCCCCGGAAATACCAAGAGACCCAGTACTTC	CATSALPRKYQETQYF	TRBV24-1	many	TRBJ2-5	.
TGTGCCAGTAGTATGGATCGATTGTTCGGGAGCCGGAAAGATACGCAGTATTTT	CASSMDRLFGSRKDTQYF	TRBV19	.	TRBJ2-3	.
TGCGCCAGCAGCTTGGGCAAAGAGACCCAGTACTTC	CASSLGKETQYF	TRBV5-1	many	TRBJ2-5	.
TGTGCCAGCAGCTCATCCGGGGCAGGGGGCATTGGGGAGCAGTACTTC	CASSSSGAGGIGEQYF	TRBV7-2	many	TRBJ2-7	TRBD1
TGTGCAAGCAGCTTAAAAAGGAAAAGTTCGCCCCTCTACTTT	CASSLKRKSSPLYF	TRBV12-3/TRBV12-4	medium-sized	TRBJ1-6	.
TGTGCCTGGACGGGGGGCGCGGGGGGCTACACCTTC	CAWTGGAGGYTF	TRBV30	many	TRBJ1-2	.
TGTGCCAGCAGTATCCCGGGTAACCAAGACACCCAGTACTTT	CASSIPGNQDTQYF	TRBV19	many	TRBJ2-5	.
TGTGCCAGCAGTGATCCGGTGTCCCTGGACACTGAAGCTTTCTTT	CASSDPVSLDTEAFF	TRBV2	many	TRBJ1-1	.
TGTGCCAGCAGTTACCCCGGTGAAGCTTTCTTT	CASSYPGEAFF	TRBV6-2/TRBV6-3	many	TRBJ1-1	.